What follows is one TCR beta chain and its context. Its specificity is unknown. Time point given: blood 2 weeks post-SBRT. Treatment denoted: 15 Gy SBRT to primary tumor, nephrectomy 4 weeks later. Radiation-treated patients gave blood at baseline, week 2 and week 4. The tumor was a clear cell renal cell carcinoma. This sample was included in a study of radiation and T cells in renal cell carcinoma. Notes on the study in general: Pretreatment tumor biopsies were lacking, so baseline clonotypes are unknown.

The protocol was immunoSEQ multiplex PCR, while the TCRdb copy is restricted to in-frame clones and leaves out a portion. The sample consists of tens of thousands of clones, more than 80% of them appearing once. Germline V gene data show CDR1 as MNHEY and CDR2 as SVGAGI. Trimming removed 0 bases from V and 0 bases from J, with 6 bases in between. The length of the CDR3 is 15 residues. The source is a woman aged 70 to 79 with renal cell carcinoma. The chain has TRBV6-5 and TRBJ1-3, with no clear D. The material was blood, obtained from a patient whose treatment included radiotherapy and nephrectomy. CDR3 DNA: TGTGCCAGCAGTTACTCAGCGGGCTCTGGAAACACCATATATTTT. Protein: CASSYSAGSGNTIYF.